In its sample, the clone carrying this TCR beta chain was seen many times. Germline and junction disagree at one end, which may indicate a read error. In the study's own analysis: CDR3 was compared across clinicopathological groups, and the resulting differences were used to build a distant-metastasis classifier for papillary thyroid cancer. Using MiXCR, TCRdb reanalyzed the PCR reads. What appears here as the V and J calls and clone size reflects TCRdb's work, not the paper's. The sample holds tens of thousands of clones; around 25% are singletons and the top ten take 9.2%. This sample was taken from a study of metastatic and nonmetastatic thyroid tumors. No treatment of any kind had been given to any patient before thyroid surgery. From germline, CDR1 is SGHNT and CDR2 YYREEE (reference sequence). There are 12 residues in the CDR3.

The sequence came from a female donor with papillary thyroid cancer or a benign thyroid nodule (not recorded which). Some clones in this sample may be carry-over from other donors' samples. The V and J genes are TRBV5-4 and TRBJ2-3; D is undetermined. The specimen was blood. Here the CDR3 DNA reads TGTGCCAGCAGCTTGAGCACGGATACGCAGTATTTT. It yields the protein CASSLSTDTQYF.